This TCR beta chain was sequenced in a study of blood T cell repertoires in COVID-19. Study background: The samples span acute and convalescent COVID-19 from the United States, Italy and Spain.

V gave up 5 bases and J gave up 2 bases, with 10 bases separating them. The CDR3 extends over 14 amino acids. Looked up from germline, CDR1 is SGHTA and CDR2 is FQGNSA. The authors' processing: From reference gene primer amplification, estimates of nucleated cell counts were derived. The table came from immunoSEQ multiplex PCR; TCRdb's copy has only in-frame clones and leaves some out. The DNA was the basis for D and trimming; V, J and clone size are from that table. The data contain about 120,000 clones, approximately 85% of them singletons. The material sequenced was peripheral blood. The TCR sequence derives from a man aged 80 or over with active or convalescent COVID-19. The chain joins TRBV7-2 to TRBJ1-3; D unresolved. CDR3 in DNA: TGTGCCAGCAGCCGCTCAGAGGCTGGAAACACCATATATTTT. Amino acid sequence: CASSRSEAGNTIYF. Looking up the rest from reference TRBV7-2 and TRBJ1-3 gives the full variable domain: GAGVSQSPSNKVTEKGKDVELRCDPISGHTALYWYRQSLGQGLEFLIYFQGNSAPDKSGLPSDRFSAERTGGSVSTLTIQRTQQEDSAVYLCASSRSEAGNTIYFGEGSWLTVV.